The subject of this entry is one T cell receptor (beta chain). This clonotype was counted only a few times. The antigen this receptor binds is unknown. No base quality values were provided; no much bigger clone lies one nucleotide off. Library construction relied on RT-PCR. Instrument used: Illumina HiSeq 2500. TCRdb applied fastp at Q25 and MiXCR to the public reads, then kept only in-frame beta chains. Identical CDR3 proteins give one entry, which carries the most common genes and DNA. In this sample the table shows hundreds of thousands of distinct CDR3 sequences, just over 20% of which occur a single time. Together, the top ten hold 10% to 13% of the sample. This record belongs to a study of response to subunit inactivated influenza vaccine (dated by TCRdb to about 2018). Notes on the research overall: To follow how T cells responded to a trivalent subunit inactivated influenza vaccine, the researchers relied on deep quantitative profiling of the T cell receptor repertoire.

The CDR3 sequence holds 15 residues, the cysteine and phenylalanine included. Kept here is only the CDR3 DNA, which spans 45 bases and is read in frame from base 1. V loses 2 bases at its end and J loses 10 bases; junction bases beyond the gene matches: 8. The germline V gene supplies CDR1 SGHRS and CDR2 YFSETQ. Results and caveats for the whole study, not just this receptor: According to the authors, only a limited number of new T cells may be recruited by each seasonal influenza vaccination.

The sequence derives from a man aged 50-75 years who received an inactivated influenza vaccine. Donor details come from another sample of the same person, matched by shared clones. Recombination linked TRBV5-1 to TRBJ1-6; the central 8 bases match TRBD1. This material consisted of PBMCs from blood, taken 21 months after vaccination. For the CDR3, the sequence is CASSLIGQGGSPLHF. The base sequence is TGCGCCAGCAGCTTAATTGGACAGGGTGGATCACCCCTCCACTTT.